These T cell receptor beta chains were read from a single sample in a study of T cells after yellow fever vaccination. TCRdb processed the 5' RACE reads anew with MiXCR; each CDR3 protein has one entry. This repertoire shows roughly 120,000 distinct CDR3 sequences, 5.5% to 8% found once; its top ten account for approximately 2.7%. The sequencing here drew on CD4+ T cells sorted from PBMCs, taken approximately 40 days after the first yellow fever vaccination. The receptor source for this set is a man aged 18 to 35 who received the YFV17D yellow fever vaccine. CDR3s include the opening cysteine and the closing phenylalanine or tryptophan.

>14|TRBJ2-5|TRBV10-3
CAISRDIGTQTQYF
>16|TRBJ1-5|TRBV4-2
CASSLPQGGLVQPQHF
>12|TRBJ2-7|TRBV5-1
CASSHYGAEQYF
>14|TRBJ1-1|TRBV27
CASSLRGRVTEAFF
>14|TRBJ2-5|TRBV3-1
CASSQDGSRETQYF
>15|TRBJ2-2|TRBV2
CASRIRDGNTGELFF
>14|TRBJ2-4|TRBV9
CASSPPGAYDIQYF
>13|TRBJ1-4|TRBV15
CATSRDMLEKLFF
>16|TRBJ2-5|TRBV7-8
CASSFSVTSGRETQYF
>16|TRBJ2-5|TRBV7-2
CASSLASGGAQETQYF
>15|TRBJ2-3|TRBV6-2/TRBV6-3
CASNERGGWTDTQYF
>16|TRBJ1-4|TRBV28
CASSSPGMGANEKLFF
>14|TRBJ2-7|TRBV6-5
CASGDPVNAYEQYF
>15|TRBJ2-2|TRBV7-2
CASSLGSMNTGELFF
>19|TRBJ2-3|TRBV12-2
CASRLVPTPRTGGTDTQYF
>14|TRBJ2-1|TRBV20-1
CSARKGQGYNEQFF
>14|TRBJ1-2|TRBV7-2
CASSPPVGAFVYTF
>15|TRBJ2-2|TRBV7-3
CASSSAGGRTGELFF
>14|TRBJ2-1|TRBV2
CASSTQSSYNEQFF
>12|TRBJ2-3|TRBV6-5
CASSYPGSTQYF
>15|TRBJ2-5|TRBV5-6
CASSSRTSGVETQYF
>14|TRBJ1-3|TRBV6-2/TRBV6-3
CASRQSHSGNTIYF
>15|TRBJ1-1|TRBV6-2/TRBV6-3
CASRGTGGLNTEAFF
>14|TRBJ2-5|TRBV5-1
CASSSRGAGETQYF
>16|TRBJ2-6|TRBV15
CATSRDYDSGANVLTF
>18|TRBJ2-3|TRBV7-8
CASSLAYRDRRGTDTQYF
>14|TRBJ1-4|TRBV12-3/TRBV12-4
CASSYGQGGEKLFF
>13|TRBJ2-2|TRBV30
CAWSRGFTGELFF
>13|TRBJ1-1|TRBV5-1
CASSLDQNTEAFF
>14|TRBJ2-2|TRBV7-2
CASSPNFNTGELFF
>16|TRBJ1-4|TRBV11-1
CAGSSIRTGTNEKLFF
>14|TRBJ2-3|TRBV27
CASSLAVVTDTQYF
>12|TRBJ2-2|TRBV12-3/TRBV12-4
CASTPNTGELFF
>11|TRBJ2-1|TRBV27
CASSLGLEQFF
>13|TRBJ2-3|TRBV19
CASSPSSENTQYF
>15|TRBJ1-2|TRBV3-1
CASSPTGGHLYGYTF
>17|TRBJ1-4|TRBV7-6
CASSFLYRGASNEKLFF
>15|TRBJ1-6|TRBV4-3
CASSQKLAAGPALHF
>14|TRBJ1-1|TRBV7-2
CASSQAGAHTEAFF
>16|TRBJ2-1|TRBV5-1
CASSPSGGASYNEQFF
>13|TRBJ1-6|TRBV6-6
CASSHSYNSPLHF
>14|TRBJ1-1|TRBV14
CASSQGNRGTEAFF
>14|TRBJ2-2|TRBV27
CASNRQGETGELFF
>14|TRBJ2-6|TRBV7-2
CASGRNSGANVLTF
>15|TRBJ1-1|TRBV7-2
CASSLGIIANTEAFF
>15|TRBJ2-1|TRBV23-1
CASSQEGGPYNEQFF
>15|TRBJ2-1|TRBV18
CASSPRQSSYNEQFF
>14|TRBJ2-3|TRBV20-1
CSAYSAGYTDTQYF
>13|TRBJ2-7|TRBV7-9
CASSQPGVYEQYF
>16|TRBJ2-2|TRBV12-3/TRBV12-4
CASSLARADLTGELFF
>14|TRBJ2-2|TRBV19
CASRDRSATGELFF